Following are 11 T cell receptor beta chains from one sample sequenced in a study of response to subunit inactivated influenza vaccine. One entry per CDR3 protein results from TCRdb running MiXCR on the RT-PCR reads. The data contain 650,000 to 700,000 distinct CDR3 sequences, around a sixth of them singletons. The material sequenced was PBMCs from blood, taken roughly 12 days after vaccination. The receptors shown here come from a man in his fifties or sixties who received an inactivated influenza vaccine.

This clonotype came up once. The chain employs TRBV4-3 and TRBJ2-7; tentatively, D is TRBD2 (5 bases). The CDR3 has 13 residues. Germline assignment: CDR1 LGHNA and CDR2 YSLEER. Trimming pared 1 base from V and 4 bases from J, leaving 8 bases between. Written as DNA, the CDR3 is TGCGCCAGCAGCCAAGGGACTTTATACGAGCAGTACTTC. Protein: CASSQGTLYEQYF.

This clonotype appeared many times. The chain has TRBV12-3 or TRBV12-4 and TRBJ1-2, with TRBD1 as a possible D gene (5 bases). The CDR3 extends over 14 amino acids. Trimming removed 4 bases at V and 4 bases at J, with 13 bases between. The CDR3 spells CASSSVLGTYGYTF. CDR3 nucleotide sequence: TGTGCCAGCAGTTCAGTATTGGGGACCTATGGCTACACCTTC.

This clonotype occurred a few times. This rearrangement joins TRBV7-2 to TRBJ1-2; 10 bases are shared with TRBD1. The V gene's germline CDR1 is SGHTA and CDR2 FQGNSA. CDR3 length: 15 amino acids. V was pared by 11 bases and J by 8 bases, with 17 bases of the junction left unmatched. Written as DNA, the CDR3 is TGTGCCGGCTCCCGCCCGGGACAGGGGTTAAAGGGCTACACCTTC. Protein product: CAGSRPGQGLKGYTF.

The chain links TRBV9 to TRBJ2-3, with 10 bases lining up with TRBD1. The CDR3 contains 15 residues. V shed 4 bases and J 2 bases; nucleotides not matched to a gene: 4. CDR1 and CDR2 (germline): SGDLS, YYNGEE. Here the CDR3 reads CASSIGQGDTDTQYF. Written as DNA, the CDR3 is TGTGCCAGCAGCATCGGACAGGGGGACACAGATACGCAGTATTTT.

The sample holds a few counts of this clonotype. The chain carries TRBV4-3 and TRBJ2-2; D might be TRBD1 (5 bases). V was trimmed by 3 bases and J by 9 bases, leaving 8 bases between them. Germline-derived CDR1 and CDR2 are LGHNA and YSLEER. CDR3 length: 12 amino acids. The CDR3 loop is CASSQQGRELFF. The CDR3 DNA follows: TGCGCCAGCAGCCAGCAGGGTAGGGAGCTGTTTTTT.

This clonotype was found a few times. The V call is TRBV20-1, the J call TRBJ2-7; possibly TRBD1 for D (6 bases). Germline assignment: CDR1 DFQATT and CDR2 SNEGSKA (reference sequence). The CDR3 contains 11 residues. V shed 6 bases and J shed 5 bases, with 11 bases lying between them. The CDR3 coding sequence is TGCAGTGCCAGGGGTTCCCACGAGCAGTACTTC. Its protein is CSARGSHEQYF.

The chain combines TRBV5-1 with TRBJ1-4; D ambiguous. The CDR3 totals 14 residues. The V end was cut by 4 bases, the J end by 3 bases, with 10 bases between. In germline, CDR1 is SGHRS, CDR2 YFSETQ. The DNA for the CDR3 is TGCGCCAGCAGCCCAACCACTGCTAATGAAAAACTGTTTTTT. Translated, it gives CASSPTTANEKLFF.

CDR3 residues: CASSQESVQGYGYTF. For the CDR3, the DNA is TGCGCCAGCAGCCAAGAATCAGTACAGGGCTATGGCTACACCTTC. The chain carries TRBV4-3 and TRBJ1-2, with a possible D match to TRBD1 (6 bases). V dropped 0 bases and J dropped 4 bases, with 12 bases sitting between them. CDR3 length: 15 residues. The V gene's germline CDR1 is LGHNA and CDR2 YSLEER.

The genes are TRBV2 and TRBJ2-1; D gene ambiguous. V was trimmed by 4 bases and J by 4 bases, leaving 8 bases between them. Per the germline V gene, CDR1 is SNHLY and CDR2 is FYNNEI. The CDR3 is 13 amino acids. DNA of the CDR3: TGTGCCAGCAGTGGCCCTGGTTACAATGAGCAGTTCTTC. Translated: CASSGPGYNEQFF.

The chain joins TRBV27 to TRBJ2-5; 7 bases are shared with TRBD2. Germline V gives CDR1 MNHEY, CDR2 SMNVEV (reference sequence). The CDR3 loop spans 15 amino acids. V shed 3 bases and J 6 bases; nucleotides not matched to a gene: 10. CDR3 sequence: CASSFGGRAGQTQYF. The CDR3 nucleotides are TGTGCCAGCAGTTTCGGTGGGAGGGCCGGACAGACCCAGTACTTC.

V is TRBV10-3 and J is TRBJ2-1; TRBD1 agrees at 7 bases. V was pared by 6 bases and J by 8 bases, with 13 bases of the junction left unmatched. The CDR3 runs 15 residues. The germline V gene has CDR1 ENHRY and CDR2 SYGVKD. The CDR3 sequence: CAIRAPGTARHEQFF. The DNA of the CDR3 is TGTGCCATCAGAGCCCCGGGGACAGCACGCCATGAGCAGTTCTTC.